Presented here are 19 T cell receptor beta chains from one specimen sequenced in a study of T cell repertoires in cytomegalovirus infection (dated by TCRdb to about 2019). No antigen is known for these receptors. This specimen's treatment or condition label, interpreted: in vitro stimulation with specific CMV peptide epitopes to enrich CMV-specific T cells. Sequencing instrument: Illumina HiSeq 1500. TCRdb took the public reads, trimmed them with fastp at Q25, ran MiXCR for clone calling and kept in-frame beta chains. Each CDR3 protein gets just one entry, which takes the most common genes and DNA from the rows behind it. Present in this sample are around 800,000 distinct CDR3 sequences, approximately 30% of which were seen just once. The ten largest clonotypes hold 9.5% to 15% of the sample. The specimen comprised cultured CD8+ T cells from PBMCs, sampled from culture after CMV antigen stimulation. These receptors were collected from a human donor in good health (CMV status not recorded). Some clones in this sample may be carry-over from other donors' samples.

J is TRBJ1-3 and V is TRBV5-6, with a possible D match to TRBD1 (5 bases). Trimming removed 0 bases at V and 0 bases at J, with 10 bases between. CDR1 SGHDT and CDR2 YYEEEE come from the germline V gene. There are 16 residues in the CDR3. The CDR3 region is CASSLGGGRSGNTIYF. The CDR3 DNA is TGTGCCAGCAGCTTGGGCGGGGGTCGCTCTGGAAACACCATATATTTT.

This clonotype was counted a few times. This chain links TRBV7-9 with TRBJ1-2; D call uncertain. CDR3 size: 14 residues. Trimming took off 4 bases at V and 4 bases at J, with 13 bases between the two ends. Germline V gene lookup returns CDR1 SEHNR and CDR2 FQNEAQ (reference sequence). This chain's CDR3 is CASSSGGGFYGYTF. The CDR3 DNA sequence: TGTGCCAGCAGCTCGGGTGGAGGATTCTATGGCTACACCTTC.

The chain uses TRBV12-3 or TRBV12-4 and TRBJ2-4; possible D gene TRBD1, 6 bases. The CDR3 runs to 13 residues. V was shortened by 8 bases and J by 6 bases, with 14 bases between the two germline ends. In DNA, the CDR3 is TGTGCCAGCCTGGACAGAGGGGTAAACATTCAGTACTTC. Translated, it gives CASLDRGVNIQYF.

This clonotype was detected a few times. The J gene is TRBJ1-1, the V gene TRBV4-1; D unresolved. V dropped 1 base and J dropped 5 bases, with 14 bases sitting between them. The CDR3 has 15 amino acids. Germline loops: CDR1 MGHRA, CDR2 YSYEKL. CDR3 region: CASSQVGQERTEAFF. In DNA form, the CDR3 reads TGCGCCAGCAGCCAAGTTGGGCAGGAGAGGACTGAAGCTTTCTTT.

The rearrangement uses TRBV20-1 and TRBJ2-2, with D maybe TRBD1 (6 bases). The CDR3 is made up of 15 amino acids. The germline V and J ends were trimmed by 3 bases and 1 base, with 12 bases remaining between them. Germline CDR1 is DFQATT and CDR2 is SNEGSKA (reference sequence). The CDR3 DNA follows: TGCAGTGCTAGGGGGCAGGGGATGAACACCGGGGAGCTGTTTTTT. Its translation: CSARGQGMNTGELFF.

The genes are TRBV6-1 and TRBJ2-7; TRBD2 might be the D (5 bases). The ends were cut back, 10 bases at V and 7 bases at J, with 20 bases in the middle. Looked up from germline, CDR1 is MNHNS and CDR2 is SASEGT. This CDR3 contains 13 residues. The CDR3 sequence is CATLEHGIGEQYF. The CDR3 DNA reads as TGTGCCACCCTAGAACACGGGATAGGAGAGCAGTACTTC.

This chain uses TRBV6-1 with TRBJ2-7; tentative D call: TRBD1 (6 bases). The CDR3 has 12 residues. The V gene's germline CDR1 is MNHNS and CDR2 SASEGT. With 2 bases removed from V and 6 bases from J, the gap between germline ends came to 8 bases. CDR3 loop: CASSENRAEQYV. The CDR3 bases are TGTGCCAGCAGTGAAAACAGGGCCGAGCAGTACGTC.

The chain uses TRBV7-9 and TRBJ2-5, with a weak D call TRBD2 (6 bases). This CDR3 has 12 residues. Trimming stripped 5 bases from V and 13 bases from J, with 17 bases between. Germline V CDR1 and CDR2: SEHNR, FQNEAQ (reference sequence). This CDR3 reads CASSKILDYGYF. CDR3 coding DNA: TGTGCCAGCAGCAAAATCCTGGACTATGGGTACTTC.

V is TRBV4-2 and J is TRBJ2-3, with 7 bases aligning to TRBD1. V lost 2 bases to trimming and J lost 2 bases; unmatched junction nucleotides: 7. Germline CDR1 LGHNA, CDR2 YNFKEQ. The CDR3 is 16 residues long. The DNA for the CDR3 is TGTGCCAGCAGCCAAAGACAGGGAGCACCCACAGATACGCAGTATTTT. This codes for CASSQRQGAPTDTQYF.

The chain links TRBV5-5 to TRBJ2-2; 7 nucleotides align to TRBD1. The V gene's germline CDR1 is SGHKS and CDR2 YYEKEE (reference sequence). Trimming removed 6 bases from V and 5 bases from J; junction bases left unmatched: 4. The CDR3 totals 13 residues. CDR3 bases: TGTGCCAGCATTCCAGGGGGAACCGGGGAGCTGTTTTTT. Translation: CASIPGGTGELFF.

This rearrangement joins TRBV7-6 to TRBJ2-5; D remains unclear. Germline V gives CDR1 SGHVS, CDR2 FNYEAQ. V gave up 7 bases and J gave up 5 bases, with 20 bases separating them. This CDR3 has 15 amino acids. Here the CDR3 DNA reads TGTGCCAGCAACTCCTCGGGCAGCAGGTGGGAGACCCAGTACTTC. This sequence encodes CASNSSGSRWETQYF.

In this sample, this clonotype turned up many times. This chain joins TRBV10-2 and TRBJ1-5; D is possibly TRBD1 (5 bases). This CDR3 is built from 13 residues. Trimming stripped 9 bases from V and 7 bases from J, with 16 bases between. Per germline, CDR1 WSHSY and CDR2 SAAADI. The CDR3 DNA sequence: TGCGCCAGTTCATCCCAGGGAAGGCAGCCCCAGCATTTT. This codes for CASSSQGRQPQHF.

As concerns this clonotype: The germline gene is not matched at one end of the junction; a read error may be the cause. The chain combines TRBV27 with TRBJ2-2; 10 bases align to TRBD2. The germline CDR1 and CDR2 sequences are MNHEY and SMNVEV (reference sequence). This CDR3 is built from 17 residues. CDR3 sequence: CVSMPSGGEVVTGELFF. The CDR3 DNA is TGTGTCAGCATGCCGAGCGGGGGGGAGGTTGTCACCGGGGAGCTGTTTTTT.

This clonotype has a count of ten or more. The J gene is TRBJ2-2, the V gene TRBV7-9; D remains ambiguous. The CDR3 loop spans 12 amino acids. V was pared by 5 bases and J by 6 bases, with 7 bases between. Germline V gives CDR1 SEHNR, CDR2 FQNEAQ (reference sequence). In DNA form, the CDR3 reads TGTGCCAGCAGCCAGCCGCCCGGGGAGCTGTTTTTT. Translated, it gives CASSQPPGELFF.

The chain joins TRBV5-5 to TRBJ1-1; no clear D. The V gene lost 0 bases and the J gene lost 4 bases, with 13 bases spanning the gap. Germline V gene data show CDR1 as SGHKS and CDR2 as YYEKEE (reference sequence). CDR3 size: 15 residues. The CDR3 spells CASSLVVGGGTEAFF. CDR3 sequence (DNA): TGTGCCAGCAGCTTGGTAGTGGGAGGAGGCACTGAAGCTTTCTTT.

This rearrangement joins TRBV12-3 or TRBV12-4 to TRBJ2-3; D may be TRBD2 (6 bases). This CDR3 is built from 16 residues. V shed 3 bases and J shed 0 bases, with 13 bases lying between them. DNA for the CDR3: TGTGCCAGCAGTTTTTCCGGGGAGGCTAGCACAGATACGCAGTATTTT. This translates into CASSFSGEASTDTQYF.

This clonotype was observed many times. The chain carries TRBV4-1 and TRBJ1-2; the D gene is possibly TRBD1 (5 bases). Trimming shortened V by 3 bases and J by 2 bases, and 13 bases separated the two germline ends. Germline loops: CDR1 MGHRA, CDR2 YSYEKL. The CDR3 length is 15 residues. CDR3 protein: CASSQNRLGNYGYTF. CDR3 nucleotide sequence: TGCGCCAGCAGCCAGAACAGGCTAGGGAACTATGGCTACACCTTC.

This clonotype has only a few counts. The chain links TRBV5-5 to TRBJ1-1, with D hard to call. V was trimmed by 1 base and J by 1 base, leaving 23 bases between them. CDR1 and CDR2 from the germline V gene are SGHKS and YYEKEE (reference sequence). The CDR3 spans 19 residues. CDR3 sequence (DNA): TGTGCCAGCAGCTTGATCGCCGCTACGGCTAATCTGGCGAACACTGAAGCTTTCTTT. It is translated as CASSLIAATANLANTEAFF.

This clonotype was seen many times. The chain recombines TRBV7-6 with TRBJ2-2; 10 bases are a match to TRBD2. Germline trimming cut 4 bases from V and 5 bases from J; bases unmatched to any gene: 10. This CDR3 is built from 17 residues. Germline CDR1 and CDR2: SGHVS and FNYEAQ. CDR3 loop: CASSSSSGGARTGELFF. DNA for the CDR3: TGTGCCAGCAGCTCCTCCAGCGGGGGGGCCAGGACCGGGGAGCTGTTTTTT.